Listed below are T cell receptor beta chains from one sample, sequenced in a study of shared clonotypes between healthy human individuals. TCRdb keeps only in-frame clones here, not all; method: immunoSEQ multiplex PCR. Of over a million clones in the sample, 95% to 97% were seen once. Sample: naive CD4+ T cells sorted from blood. The receptors stem from a man aged 30 to 45 in good health. Both conserved end residues are part of each CDR3. D genes are given only for firm matches. Only some rows state a clone size, as once, few, many or a class for expanded clones.

abundance	v_gene	len	j_gene	d_gene	CDR3nt	CDR3aa
NA	TRBV9	12	TRBJ2-7	NA	TGTGCCAGCAGCGTAGATCCATACGAGCAGTACTTC	CASSVDPYEQYF
NA	TRBV5-1	17	TRBJ2-1	NA	TGCGCCAGCAGCTTGGCCTATAAGGGACGGTTGAACAATGAGCAGTTCTTC	CASSLAYKGRLNNEQFF
once	TRBV28	15	TRBJ2-7	NA	TGTGCCAGCAGTTTCCGCAGGGGATATCGATACGAGCAGTACTTC	CASSFRRGYRYEQYF
NA	TRBV29-1	16	TRBJ1-1	NA	TGCAGCGTTTTCGGGGGGCGCAGGGGCATGAACACTGAAGCTTTCTTT	CSVFGGRRGMNTEAFF
NA	TRBV19	15	TRBJ1-5	TRBD1	TGTGCCAGTAGTATTCTCAAGACAGGGGATCAGCCCCAGCATTTT	CASSILKTGDQPQHF
NA	TRBV5-4	12	TRBJ2-7	NA	TGTGCCAGCAGCTTGGACGTCTACGAGCAGTACTTC	CASSLDVYEQYF
once	TRBV28	16	TRBJ2-2	TRBD2	TGTGCCAGCAGCTTTGCGGGAGGACGGAACACCGGGGAGCTGTTTTTT	CASSFAGGRNTGELFF
NA	TRBV28	15	TRBJ1-2	TRBD1	TGTGCCAGCAGCCTTGAGGCAGGGGGCATCTATGGCTACACCTTC	CASSLEAGGIYGYTF
NA	TRBV14	17	TRBJ2-1	TRBD2	TGTGCCAGCAGCCATTTATTAGGGACTAGCGTTGGCAATGAGCAGTTCTTC	CASSHLLGTSVGNEQFF
NA	TRBV6-5	13	TRBJ1-1	NA	TGTGCCAGCGGTTGGGGACCCAACACTGAAGCTTTCTTT	CASGWGPNTEAFF
NA	TRBV9	11	TRBJ1-5	NA	TGTGCCAGCGGCTTAAATCAGCCCCAGCATTTT	CASGLNQPQHF
NA	TRBV4-1	16	TRBJ2-1	TRBD2	TGCGCCAGCAGCTTTCGGACTAGCGGGAGCTACAATGAGCAGTTCTTC	CASSFRTSGSYNEQFF
NA	TRBV5-5	15	TRBJ2-7	TRBD1	TGTGCCAGCAGCTTGTTTACAGGGGGAAACTACGAGCAGTACTTC	CASSLFTGGNYEQYF
NA	TRBV2	15	TRBJ2-2	TRBD1	TGTGCCAGCATCGGAGACAGGGGGAGGGCCGGGGAGCTGTTTTTT	CASIGDRGRAGELFF
NA	TRBV30	16	TRBJ1-2	NA	TGTGCCTGGAGTGTATCTGGGAGTCTAACACTCTATGGCTACACCTTC	CAWSVSGSLTLYGYTF
NA	TRBV19	15	TRBJ2-1	NA	TGTGCCAGTAGTACAAGGGGTGGCTCCTACAATGAGCAGTTCTTC	CASSTRGGSYNEQFF
NA	TRBV5-6	15	TRBJ1-3	NA	TGTGCCAGCAGCTTGGGGAGGGGACCCGGAAACACCATATATTTT	CASSLGRGPGNTIYF
NA	TRBV28	13	TRBJ2-7	NA	TGTGCCAGCAGTTTAGTGGCAGACTACGAGCAGTACTTC	CASSLVADYEQYF
NA	TRBV11-3	16	TRBJ1-4	TRBD1	TGTGCCAGCAGCTTGGACAGGGGGCAGTTTAATGAAAAACTGTTTTTT	CASSLDRGQFNEKLFF
NA	TRBV2	13	TRBJ2-5	TRBD2	TGTGCCAGCAGTCAGCGGGGACAAGAGACCCAGTACTTC	CASSQRGQETQYF
NA	TRBV29-1	15	TRBJ2-1	TRBD2	TGCAGCGTTGATACAGCGGGAGGGGTCTACAATGAGCAGTTCTTC	CSVDTAGGVYNEQFF
NA	TRBV12-5	21	TRBJ2-3	TRBD1	TGTGCTAGTGGTTTGGTACGGAACAGGGGGTCCCCTTTCCCCAGCACAGATACGCAGTATTTT	CASGLVRNRGSPFPSTDTQYF
NA	TRBV10-3	16	TRBJ2-3	TRBD2	TGTGCCATCAGTGACCCTAGCGGGAGTATCACAGATACGCAGTATTTT	CAISDPSGSITDTQYF
NA	TRBV27	15	TRBJ2-7	TRBD2	TGTGCCAGCAGCCCTCGGGGCGGGGGGGCCTACGAGCAGTACTTC	CASSPRGGGAYEQYF
NA	TRBV4-1	17	TRBJ2-5	NA	TGCGCCAGCAGCCAAGATTCGAGCGGGTCCCGAAGCGAGACCCAGTACTTC	CASSQDSSGSRSETQYF
NA	TRBV7-9	17	TRBJ2-7	NA	TGTGCCAGCAGCTTAAAAAATGCGGACTACACGCGTCGGGAGCAGTACTTC	CASSLKNADYTRREQYF
NA	TRBV9	15	TRBJ2-3	NA	TGTGCCAGCAGCACGAGGGGCGGGAGCACAGATACGCAGTATTTT	CASSTRGGSTDTQYF
NA	TRBV5-1	13	TRBJ1-4	NA	TGCGCCAGCAGCTCGACACGGAATGAAAAACTGTTTTTT	CASSSTRNEKLFF
NA	TRBV7-2	16	TRBJ2-7	TRBD1	TGTGCCAGCAGCATCACGCTTGGGACAGGGGGTAGGGAGCAGTACTTC	CASSITLGTGGREQYF
NA	TRBV7-8	13	TRBJ1-3	NA	TGTGCCAGCACCTCTCACCCTGGAAACACCATATATTTT	CASTSHPGNTIYF
once	TRBV5-6	17	TRBJ2-1	TRBD2	TGTGCCAGCAGCTTGGTCACTAGCGGGAACGTCGTAAATGAGCAGTTCTTC	CASSLVTSGNVVNEQFF